This T cell receptor beta chain originates from a study of shared clonotypes between healthy human individuals (dated by TCRdb to 2018 to 2020). As for the study more broadly: The cohort comprised a couple of women and a few men aged 18 to 49 years. Leukapheresis yielded between about 0.94 and 10 billion PBMCs per donor. Blood TCR repertoires of a handful of healthy adults were deeply sequenced to estimate repertoire size and the extent of clonotype sharing between individuals. To increase sequencing depth and limit assay-specific biases, different laboratories used diverse techniques to prepare libraries and sequence TCR repertoires.

The donors were healthy, HIV-negative adults who had no recently reported acute infections or vaccinations. Only Caucasian adults living in Nashville, Tennessee, USA were represented among the donors. For unsorted samples, 96 million or so PBMCs were counted, and genomic DNA was extracted using the QIAamp DNA Blood Mini kit. Blood was collected by leukapheresis, and PBMCs were isolated by Ficoll-Histopaque density gradient centrifugation and then cryopreserved in liquid nitrogen vapor phase. Reading the germline V gene gives CDR1 KGHSH and CDR2 LQKENI. Relative to germline, V is 0 bases shorter and J is 1 base shorter, with 0 bases between their ends. From the cysteine up to the phenylalanine, the CDR3 has a length of 13 residues. Kept here is only the CDR3 DNA, which spans 39 bases and is read in frame from base 1. This clone was detected only a few times. Its recognized antigen is unknown. The input lacks base qualities; no much larger clone sits a single base away. Additional DNA sequences in this sample encode the identical CDR3.

Using the deep immunoSEQ assay, multiplex PCR amplified TCR CDR3 regions from genomic DNA. For each cell subset, the extracted genomic DNA was distributed evenly across all wells of several immunoSEQ 96-well plates, and each plate served as one replicate. For unsorted PBMC, each replicate PCR was loaded with about 300 ng genomic DNA, equivalent to about 30,000 T cell genomes. Ten immunoSEQ deep assay plates were used to sequence unsorted PBMC genomic DNA. The purified libraries were quantified using a Qubit 3.0 fluorometer, sized with a Bioanalyzer 2100, and then quantified again using the KAPA Library Quantification kit. A separate single-read 150-cycle Illumina NextSeq 550 flow cell was used to sequence each immunoSEQ 96-well plate. As for the original processing: Because the immunoSEQ output held only junctional sequences and lacked quality scores, the filtering could not match the filtering applied to full-length reads. Sequences were annotated with PyIR, a Python wrapper for IgBLAST v1.9, using IMGT germline references to assign V/J genes and CDR3. Reads were removed for weak V/J assignments (E-value above 1e-6), missing CDR3, stop codons, out-of-frame junctions, or ambiguous translated residues. V3J clonotypes were defined as sequences sharing an identical inferred V gene, J gene, and CDR3 amino acid sequence. Percentage overlap between repertoires was computed as shared unique clonotypes divided by the size of the smaller repertoire. Repertoire richness was assessed with RTK rarefaction, the Chao1 estimator, and Recon v2.1 estimates of unobserved clonotypes. Drawn from immuneACCESS, this table holds only the in-frame rearrangements with V and J called that TCRdb kept. Clones are partly lost; checked studies trace under half to an unresolved V gene and leave the rest unexplained. The V and J calls and the clone size are those of that table, but D and trimming were determined from the DNA. The sample table shows around 500,000 clones, and around 78% are seen once. In total, the top ten clones hold 10% to 15% of the sample.

Study-wide findings and limitations: Because the study included a small number of donors, the genetic and exposure-history diversity represented was limited. Sampling was limited to blood, and TCR repertoires in tissue likely differ from TCR repertoires in blood. Based on pairwise subsampling, the degree of clonotype sharing among donors was expected to be affected by sequencing depth.

The chain couples TRBV18 to TRBJ2-2, with the D gene not clear enough to name. This receptor was obtained from a woman in her thirties or forties in good health. Some clones in this sample may be carry-over from other donors' samples. The sample comprised PBMCs. The bases read TGTGCCAGCTCACCACCGAACACCGGGGAGCTGTTTTTT. Translated, it gives CASSPPNTGELFF.